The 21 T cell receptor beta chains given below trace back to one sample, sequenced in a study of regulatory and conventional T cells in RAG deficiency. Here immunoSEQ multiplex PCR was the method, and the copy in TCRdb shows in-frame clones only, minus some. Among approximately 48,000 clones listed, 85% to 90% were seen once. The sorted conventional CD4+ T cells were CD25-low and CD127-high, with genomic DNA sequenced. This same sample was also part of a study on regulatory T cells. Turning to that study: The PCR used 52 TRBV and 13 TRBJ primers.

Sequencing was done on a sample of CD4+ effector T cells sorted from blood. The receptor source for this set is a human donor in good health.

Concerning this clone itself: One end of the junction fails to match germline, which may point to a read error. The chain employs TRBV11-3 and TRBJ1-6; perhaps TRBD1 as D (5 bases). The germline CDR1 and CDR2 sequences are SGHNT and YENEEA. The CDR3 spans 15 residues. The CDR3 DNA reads TGTGCCAGCAGCTTAAGCTCCAGGGATAACTCACCCCTCCACTTT. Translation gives CASSLSSRDNSPLHF.

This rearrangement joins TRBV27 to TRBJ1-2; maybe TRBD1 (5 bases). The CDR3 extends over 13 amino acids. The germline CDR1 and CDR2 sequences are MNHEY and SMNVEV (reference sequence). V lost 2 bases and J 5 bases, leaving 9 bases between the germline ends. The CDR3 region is CASSLQGGYGYTF. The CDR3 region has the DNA TGTGCCAGCAGTTTACAGGGAGGGTATGGCTACACCTTC.

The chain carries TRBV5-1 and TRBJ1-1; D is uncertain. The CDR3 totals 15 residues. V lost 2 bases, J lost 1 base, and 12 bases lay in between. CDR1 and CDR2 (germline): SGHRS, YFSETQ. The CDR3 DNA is TGCGCCAGCAGCTTACCCCCCGCGAGGAACACTGAAGCTTTCTTT. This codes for CASSLPPARNTEAFF. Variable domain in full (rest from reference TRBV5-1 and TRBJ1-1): KAGVTQTPRYLIKTRGQQVTLSCSPISGHRSVSWYQQTPGQGLQFLFEYFSETQRNKGNFPGRFSGRQFSNSRSEMNVSTLELGDSALYLCASSLPPARNTEAFFGQGTRLTVV.

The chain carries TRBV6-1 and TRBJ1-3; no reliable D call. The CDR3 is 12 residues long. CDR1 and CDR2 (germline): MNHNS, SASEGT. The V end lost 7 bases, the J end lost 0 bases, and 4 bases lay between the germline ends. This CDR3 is CASKGSGNTIYF. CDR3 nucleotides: TGTGCCAGCAAGGGCTCTGGAAACACCATATATTTT.

The CDR3 reads CASSVETPPYNEQFF. The CDR3 coding sequence is TGTGCCAGCAGCGTAGAGACTCCTCCCTACAATGAGCAGTTCTTC. The rearrangement links TRBV9 to TRBJ2-1; no definite D call. This CDR3 contains 15 residues. The germline CDR1 and CDR2 sequences are SGDLS and YYNGEE. Trimming left V 0 bases short and J 2 bases short, with 9 bases between.

As DNA, the CDR3 is TGTGCCACCAGCAGAGATAGCGGCCTACCCTACGAGCAGTACTTC. Encoded protein: CATSRDSGLPYEQYF. V and J are TRBV15 and TRBJ2-7, with D possibly being TRBD2 (6 bases). Germline V gene data show CDR1 as LNHNV and CDR2 as YYDKDF (reference sequence). The CDR3 spans 15 residues. V dropped 0 bases and J dropped 2 bases, with 11 bases sitting between them. The entire variable domain, with the rest obtained from reference TRBV15 and TRBJ2-7, is as follows: DAMVIQNPRYQVTQFGKPVTLSCSQTLNHNVMYWYQQKSSQAPKLLFHYYDKDFNNEADTPDNFQSRRPNTSFCFLDIRSPGLGDTAMYLCATSRDSGLPYEQYFGPGTRLTVT.

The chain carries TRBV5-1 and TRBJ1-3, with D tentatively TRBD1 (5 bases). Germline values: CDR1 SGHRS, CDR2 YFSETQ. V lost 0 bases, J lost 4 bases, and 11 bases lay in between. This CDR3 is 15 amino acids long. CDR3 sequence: CASSLAGARGNTIYF. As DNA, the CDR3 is TGCGCCAGCAGCTTGGCTGGGGCGCGGGGAAACACCATATATTTT.

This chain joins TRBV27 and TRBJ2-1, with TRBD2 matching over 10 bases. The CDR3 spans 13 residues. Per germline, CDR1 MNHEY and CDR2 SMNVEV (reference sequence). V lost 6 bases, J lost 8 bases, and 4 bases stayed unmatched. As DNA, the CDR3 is TGTGCCAGCAGCACTAGCGGGATTCATGAGCAGTTCTTC. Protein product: CASSTSGIHEQFF.

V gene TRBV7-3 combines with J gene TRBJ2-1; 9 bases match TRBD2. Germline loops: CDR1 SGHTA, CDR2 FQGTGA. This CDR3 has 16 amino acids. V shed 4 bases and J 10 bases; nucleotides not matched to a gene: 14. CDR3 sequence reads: CASSYQAGLAVGEQFF. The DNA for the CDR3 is TGTGCCAGCAGCTACCAGGCGGGACTAGCAGTGGGGGAGCAGTTCTTC.

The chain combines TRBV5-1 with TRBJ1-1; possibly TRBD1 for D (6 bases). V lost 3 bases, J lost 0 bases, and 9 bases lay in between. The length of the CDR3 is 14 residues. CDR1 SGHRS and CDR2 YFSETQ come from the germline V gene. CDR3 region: CASSSRTVNTEAFF. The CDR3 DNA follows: TGCGCCAGCAGCTCGAGGACAGTGAACACTGAAGCTTTCTTT.

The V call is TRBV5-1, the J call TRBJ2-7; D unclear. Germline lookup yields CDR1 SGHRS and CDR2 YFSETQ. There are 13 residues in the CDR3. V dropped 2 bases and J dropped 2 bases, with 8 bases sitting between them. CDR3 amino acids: CASSLEPPYEQYF. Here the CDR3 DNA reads TGCGCCAGCAGCTTAGAGCCTCCCTACGAGCAGTACTTC.

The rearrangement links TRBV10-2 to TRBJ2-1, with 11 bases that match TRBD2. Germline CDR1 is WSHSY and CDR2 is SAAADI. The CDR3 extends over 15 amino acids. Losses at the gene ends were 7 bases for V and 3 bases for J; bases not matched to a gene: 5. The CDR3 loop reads CASKTGTSGYNEQFF. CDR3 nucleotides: TGCGCCAGCAAAACCGGGACTAGCGGCTACAATGAGCAGTTCTTC.

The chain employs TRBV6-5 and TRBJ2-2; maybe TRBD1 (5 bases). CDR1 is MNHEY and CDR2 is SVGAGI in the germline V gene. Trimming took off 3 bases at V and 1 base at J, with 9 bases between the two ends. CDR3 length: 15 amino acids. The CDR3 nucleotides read TGTGCCAGCAGTTATATAGGGGAGAACACCGGGGAGCTGTTTTTT. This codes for CASSYIGENTGELFF.

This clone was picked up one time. The CDR3 DNA is TGTGCCAGCAGTTTACCCGGACAAATGAACACCGGGGAGCTGTTTTTT. It specifies CASSLPGQMNTGELFF. The genes are TRBV28 and TRBJ2-2; D is possibly TRBD1 (5 bases). The germline V gene encodes CDR1 MDHEN and CDR2 SYDVKM. Trimming pared 2 bases from V and 1 base from J, leaving 11 bases between. This CDR3 contains 16 residues.

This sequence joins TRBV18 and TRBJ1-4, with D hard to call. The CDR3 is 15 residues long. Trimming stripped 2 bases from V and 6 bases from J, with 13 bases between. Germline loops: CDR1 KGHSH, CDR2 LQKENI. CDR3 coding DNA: TGTGCCAGCTCACCAAGCACCGTCAGTCATGAAAAACTGTTTTTT. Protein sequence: CASSPSTVSHEKLFF.

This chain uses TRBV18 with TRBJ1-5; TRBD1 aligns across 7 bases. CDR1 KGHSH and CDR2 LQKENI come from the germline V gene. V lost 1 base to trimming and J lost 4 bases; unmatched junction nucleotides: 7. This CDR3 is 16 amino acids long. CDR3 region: CASSPLGGGDNQPQHF. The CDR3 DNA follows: TGTGCCAGCTCACCACTGGGAGGGGGCGATAATCAGCCCCAGCATTTT. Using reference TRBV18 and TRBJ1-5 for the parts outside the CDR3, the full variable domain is NAGVMQNPRHLVRRRGQEARLRCSPMKGHSHVYWYRQLPEEGLKFMVYLQKENIIDESGMPKERFSAEFPKEGPSILRIQQVVRGDSAAYFCASSPLGGGDNQPQHFGDGTRLSIL.

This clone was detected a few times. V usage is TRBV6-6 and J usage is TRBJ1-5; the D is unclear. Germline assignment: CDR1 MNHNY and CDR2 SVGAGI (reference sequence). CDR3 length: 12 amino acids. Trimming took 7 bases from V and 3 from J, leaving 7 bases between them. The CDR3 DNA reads TGTGCCAGCACGGAGAACAATCAGCCCCAGCATTTT. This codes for CASTENNQPQHF.

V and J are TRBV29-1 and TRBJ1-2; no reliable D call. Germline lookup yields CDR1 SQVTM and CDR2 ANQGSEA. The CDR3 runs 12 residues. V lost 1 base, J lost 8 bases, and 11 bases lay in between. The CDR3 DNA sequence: TGCAGCGTTGAAGTGGGCAGTAAAGGCTACACCTTC. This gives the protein CSVEVGSKGYTF.

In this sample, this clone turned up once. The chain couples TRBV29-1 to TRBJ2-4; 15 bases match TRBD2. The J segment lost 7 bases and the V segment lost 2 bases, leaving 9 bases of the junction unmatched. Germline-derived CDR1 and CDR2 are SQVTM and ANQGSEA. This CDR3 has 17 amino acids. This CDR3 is CSVEPGLAGGEGNIQYF. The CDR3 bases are TGCAGCGTTGAACCGGGACTAGCGGGAGGAGAGGGGAACATTCAGTACTTC.

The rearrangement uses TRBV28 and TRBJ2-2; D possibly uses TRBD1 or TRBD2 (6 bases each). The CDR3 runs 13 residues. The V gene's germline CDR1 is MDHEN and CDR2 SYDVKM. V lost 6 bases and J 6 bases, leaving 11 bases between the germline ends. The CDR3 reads CASSGGSPGELFF. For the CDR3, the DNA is TGTGCCAGCAGCGGGGGCTCACCCGGGGAGCTGTTTTTT. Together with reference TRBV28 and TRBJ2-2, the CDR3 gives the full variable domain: DVKVTQSSRYLVKRTGEKVFLECVQDMDHENMFWYRQDPGLGLRLIYFSYDVKMKEKGDIPEGYSVSREKKERFSLILESASTNQTSMYLCASSGGSPGELFFGEGSRLTVL.

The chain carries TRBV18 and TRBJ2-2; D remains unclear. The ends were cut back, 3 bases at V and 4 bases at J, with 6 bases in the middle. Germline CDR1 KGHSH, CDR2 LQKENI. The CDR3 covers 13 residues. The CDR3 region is CASSPDLTGELFF. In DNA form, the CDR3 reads TGTGCCAGCTCACCCGATCTCACCGGGGAGCTGTTTTTT.